This TCR beta chain derives from a study of preoperative IRX-2 immunotherapy in early breast cancer (dated by TCRdb to the late 2010s). Reading the label with the study, this specimen's treatment or condition is: preoperative locoregional IRX-2 cytokine immunotherapy. The samples were obtained from a phase Ib study that tested preoperative, locoregional IRX-2 cytokine immunotherapy designed to prime immune responses. Donors were patients with early-stage breast cancer who received IRX-2 before surgery. The library was produced with the immunoSEQ multiplex PCR assay. In its TCRdb copy, this immuneACCESS table keeps in-frame sequences only and misses some clones. Where compared with another copy, unresolved V genes explain less than half of these, and the others have no known cause. This sample gives 25,000 to 30,000 clones in total; 65% to 85% of them show up just once. Clones ranked in the top ten supply under 4% of the sample.

Per the germline V gene, SGHRS is the CDR1 and YFSETQ is the CDR2. The CDR3 numbers 14 residues from cysteine through phenylalanine. The DNA shown is the 42-base CDR3, in frame from base 1. At the junction V is shortened by 5 bases and J by 4 bases, with 15 bases in between. Only one count was recorded for this clone. What this receptor recognizes is not known. No much larger clonotype is one base removed from it; base qualities were not supplied. Rearrangement joined TRBV5-1 to TRBJ1-1; the best D guess is TRBD1, with 5 bases matching. The receptor was isolated from a human donor with breast cancer. Sampling was conducted from a patient treated with IRX-2 immunotherapy. The nucleotide sequence is given as TGCGCCAGCAGGCGAGATGGGGGAGGCACTGAAGCTTTCTTT. The resulting protein is CASRRDGGGTEAFF.